These T cell receptor beta chains were read from a single sample in a study of cytomegalovirus exposure and HLA in healthy donors. Generated by immunoSEQ multiplex PCR, the TCRdb table keeps only in-frame clones and is missing some. This table holds under 200,000 clones, over 60% found once. The sequenced sample consisted of PBMCs. The receptors stem from a woman aged 45-65 years in good health and CMV-seronegative. CDR3s include the opening cysteine and the closing phenylalanine or tryptophan. The D gene is left open where the match is weak. Some rows mark clone size as missing; the rest say once, few, many or name a class of expanded clone.

j_call | clone_size | v_call | d_call | cdr3_nt | cdr3_aa
TRBJ2-7 | . | TRBV4-3 | TRBD1 | TGCGCCAGCAGCCGATCCGGGACAGGGCAGTTCGAGCAGTACTTC | CASSRSGTGQFEQYF
TRBJ1-1 | . | TRBV27 | . | TGTGCCAGCAAGCTAGTGGGGGCCAGGAACACTGAAGCTTTCTTT | CASKLVGARNTEAFF
TRBJ1-1 | . | TRBV5-1 | TRBD1 | TGCGCCAGCAGCCCACAGGGGGCAAACACTGAAGCTTTCTTT | CASSPQGANTEAFF
TRBJ1-5 | few | TRBV21-1 | . | TGTGCCAGACAGGGGAATCAGCCCCAGCATTTT | CARQGNQPQHF
TRBJ2-1 | . | TRBV5-4 | TRBD2 | TGTGCCAGCAGCTCCCCCGTTGGGGAGGGCGCATACAATGAGCAGTTCTTC | CASSSPVGEGAYNEQFF
TRBJ2-7 | . | TRBV28 | TRBD1 | TGTGCCAGCAGTTTATCAACAGGGGGAACCCCCTACGAGCAGTACTTC | CASSLSTGGTPYEQYF
TRBJ1-2 | . | TRBV28 | . | TGTGCCAGCAGTTCAGCGGGGACCGCGTATGGCTACACCTTC | CASSSAGTAYGYTF
TRBJ1-1 | . | TRBV4-3 | TRBD1 | TGCGCCAGCAGCCGTTCGATAACAGGGGACACTGAAGCTTTCTTT | CASSRSITGDTEAFF
TRBJ2-5 | . | TRBV7-2 | TRBD2 | TGTGCCAGCAGTCAAGCCGGGGGGGCAGAGACCCAGTACTTC | CASSQAGGAETQYF
TRBJ1-3 | . | TRBV19 | . | TGTGCCAGTATCGGTCCTGGAAACACCATATATTTT | CASIGPGNTIYF
TRBJ2-7 | . | TRBV28 | TRBD1 | TGTGCCATCCTGGGACAGACCCACGAGCAGTACTTC | CAILGQTHEQYF
TRBJ1-1 | . | TRBV29-1 | . | TGCAGCGTTCAAGGAACTTCGAACACTGAAGCTTTCTTT | CSVQGTSNTEAFF
TRBJ2-1 | few | TRBV28 | . | TGTGCCAGCAGTTTATCAATCTCCTACAATGAGCAGTTCTTC | CASSLSISYNEQFF
TRBJ2-1 | . | TRBV6-6 | . | TGTGCCAGCACCCTTCGCGGCAGTAACAACAATGAGCAGTTCTTC | CASTLRGSNNNEQFF
TRBJ1-1 | few | TRBV5-6 | . | TGTGCCAGCAGCCACAATAGGGGGTTCCAGAACACTGAAGCTTTCTTT | CASSHNRGFQNTEAFF
TRBJ2-7 | . | TRBV5-1 | TRBD1 | TGCGCCAGCAGCTTGGCGACAGGGGCCTCCGAGCAGTACTTC | CASSLATGASEQYF
TRBJ2-3 | . | TRBV7-2 | TRBD2 | TGTGCCAGCACTATTCGGGGAGGGCCAGCAGATACGCAGTATTTT | CASTIRGGPADTQYF
TRBJ2-7 | . | TRBV27 | . | TGTGCCAGCAGAAGCCTCGGGGGGCTGTACGAGCAGTACTTC | CASRSLGGLYEQYF
TRBJ1-1 | once | TRBV2 | . | TGTGCCAGCAGTGAACGGGGTGGGAGGGGAACCACTGAAGCTTTCTTT | CASSERGGRGTTEAFF
TRBJ2-7 | . | TRBV28 | . | TGTGCCATAGAGGAGAGCTCCTACGAGCAGTACTTC | CAIEESSYEQYF
TRBJ1-5 | few | TRBV2 | TRBD1 | TGTGCCAGCAGGAACAGGGGAGCGGTTCAGCCCCAGCATTTT | CASRNRGAVQPQHF
TRBJ1-2 | . | TRBV4-1 | . | TGCGCCAGCAGCCAGAACAGGGTCAACTATGGCTACACCTTC | CASSQNRVNYGYTF
TRBJ2-2 | . | TRBV7-3 | TRBD2 | TGTGCCAGCAGCTTAACGGCCGGGACTAGCGAGGACACCGGGGAGCTGTTTTTT | CASSLTAGTSEDTGELFF
TRBJ1-5 | . | TRBV5-6 | . | TGTGCCAGCAGCGTACGGGATCCTCGTCCCGATCAGCCCCAGCATTTT | CASSVRDPRPDQPQHF
TRBJ2-7 | once | TRBV4-1 | TRBD2 | TGCGCCAGCAGCCAAGACCTACTAGCGGGGGGATCCTACGAGCAGTACTTC | CASSQDLLAGGSYEQYF
TRBJ2-3 | . | TRBV7-3 | . | TGTGCCAGCAGCTTAAGCGGGGTCACAGATACGCAGTATTTT | CASSLSGVTDTQYF
TRBJ2-7 | . | TRBV28 | . | TGTGCCAGCAGTTCCCTCCCTAGAGCCTACGAGCAGTACTTC | CASSSLPRAYEQYF
TRBJ1-1 | . | TRBV11-1 | . | TGTGCCAGCAGCTTAGCCGCAGTGAAGAACACTGAAGCTTTCTTT | CASSLAAVKNTEAFF
TRBJ2-7 | . | TRBV18 | TRBD2 | TGTGCCAGCGCAAGATTGGGGGGGTACGAGCAGTACTTC | CASARLGGYEQYF
TRBJ1-5 | . | TRBV30 | . | TGTGCCTGGTCGCTAGGGGGCAATCAGCCCCAGCATTTT | CAWSLGGNQPQHF
TRBJ2-7 | . | TRBV5-4 | . | TGTGCCAGCAGACCTGGACTAGGGGGTGGCTACGAGCAGTACTTC | CASRPGLGGGYEQYF
TRBJ1-5 | . | TRBV28 | TRBD1 | TGTGCCAGCAGCTGGGGGACAGCCAATCAGCCCCAGCATTTT | CASSWGTANQPQHF
TRBJ2-1 | . | TRBV6-4 | TRBD2 | TGTGCCAGCAGGAGGGACGGGACTAGCGGGAGGTTTGGCCTCAATGAGCAGTTCTTC | CASRRDGTSGRFGLNEQFF
TRBJ2-5 | . | TRBV19 | TRBD2 | TGTGCCAGTAGTATTGGCTCTAGTGGCGGGGGGCGAGGGGAGACCCAGTACTTC | CASSIGSSGGGRGETQYF
TRBJ2-2 | . | TRBV7-9 | TRBD1 | TGTGCCAGCAGCGTCGACAGGGGGCAAATCGGGGAGCTGTTTTTT | CASSVDRGQIGELFF
TRBJ1-1 | once | TRBV18 | TRBD1 | TGTGCCAGCTCACCACTACAGGGGACGTCGAACACTGAAGCTTTCTTT | CASSPLQGTSNTEAFF
TRBJ1-6 | . | TRBV4-2 | . | TGTGCCAGCAGCCAAGATAGTAAAGGACCGGAAGGGGTCAATTCCCCCCTCCACTTT | CASSQDSKGPEGVNSPLHF
TRBJ2-2 | . | TRBV2 | . | TGTGCCAGCAGTGAATCCCGCGGGGAGCTGTTTTTT | CASSESRGELFF
TRBJ2-7 | . | TRBV6-6 | TRBD1 | TGTGCCAGCACCGCCCCCGGGACAGGGGACCCCAGGCAGTACTTC | CASTAPGTGDPRQYF
TRBJ1-5 | . | TRBV6-1 | . | TGTGCCAGCATTGGCACAGGGTCGATCCAGCCCCAGCATTTT | CASIGTGSIQPQHF
TRBJ2-7 | once | TRBV6-4 | TRBD1 | TGTGCCAGCAGGGCCGGGACAGAGGCCTACGAGCAGTACTTC | CASRAGTEAYEQYF